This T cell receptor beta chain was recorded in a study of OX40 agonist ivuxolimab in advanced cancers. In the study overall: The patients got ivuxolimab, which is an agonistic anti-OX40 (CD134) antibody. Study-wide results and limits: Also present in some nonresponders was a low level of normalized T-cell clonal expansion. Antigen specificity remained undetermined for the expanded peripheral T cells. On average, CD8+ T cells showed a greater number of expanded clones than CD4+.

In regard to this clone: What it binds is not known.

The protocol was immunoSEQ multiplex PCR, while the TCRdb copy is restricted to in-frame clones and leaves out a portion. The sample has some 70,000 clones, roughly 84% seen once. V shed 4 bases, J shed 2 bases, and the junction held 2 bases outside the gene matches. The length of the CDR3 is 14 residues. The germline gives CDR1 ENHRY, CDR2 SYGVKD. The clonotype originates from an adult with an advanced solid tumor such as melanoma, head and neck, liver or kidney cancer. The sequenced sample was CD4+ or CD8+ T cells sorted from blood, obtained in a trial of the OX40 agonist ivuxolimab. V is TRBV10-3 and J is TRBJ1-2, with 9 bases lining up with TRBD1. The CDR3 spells CAISVGTGNYGYTF. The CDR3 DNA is TGTGCCATCAGTGTCGGGACAGGGAACTATGGCTACACCTTC.